This T cell receptor (beta chain) was identified during a study of CD8 T cells in ankylosing spondylitis. Note on this clonotype: Its target is not known.

Each CDR3 protein gets one entry after TCRdb re-called the 5' RACE reads with MiXCR. The profile shows roughly 370,000 distinct CDR3 sequences, about 20% of them singletons. Study-wide results and caveats: CD8+ cells made up the disease-linked clones, which were relatively rare in peripheral blood. One TCR beta motif, made up of several highly homologous variants, appeared characteristic of ankylosing spondylitis blood.

This sequence originates from a male donor with ankylosing spondylitis. The sequencing input was blood, either unsorted or a sorted T cell fraction (not recorded which).

CDR3 nucleotide sequence: TGTGCCAGCAGCCGAGGAGGACAGGGCACAGATACGCAGTATTTT. Translation gives CASSRGGQGTDTQYF. The gene calls are TRBV25-1 and TRBJ2-3, with 7 nucleotides matching TRBD1. In germline, CDR1 is MGHDK, CDR2 SYGVNS. The CDR3 spans 15 residues. With V trimmed by 6 bases and J by 1 base, 7 bases remained unmatched. The entire variable domain, with the rest obtained from reference TRBV25-1 and TRBJ2-3, is as follows: EADIYQTPRYLVIGTGKKITLECSQTMGHDKMYWYQQDPGMELHLIHYSYGVNSTEKGDLSSESTVSRIRTEHFPLTLESARPSHTSQYLCASSRGGQGTDTQYFGPGTRLTVL.